The following is a T cell receptor (beta chain) sequence with its context. The target antigen is unknown. This sample stems from a study of T cells after yellow fever vaccination. J was trimmed by 5 bases and V by 2 bases; bases with no gene match: 3. This CDR3 has 13 amino acids. Looked up from germline, CDR1 is SGHRS and CDR2 is YFSETQ. Whole-study findings and limits: A minor fraction of clonotypes spanned both CD4 and CD8 compartments. Compared with primary, the secondary response was weaker and peaked at day 5, not 15.

Synthesis of TCR cDNA relied on 5'RACE template switching, which attached a universal primer site and UMIs. TCRdb reanalysed the 5' RACE reads using MiXCR and keeps one entry per CDR3 protein. The sample contains approximately 130,000 distinct CDR3 sequences, roughly 15% of which appear only once. This clonotype was obtained from a man younger than 35 who received the YFV17D yellow fever vaccine. This chain links TRBV5-1 with TRBJ2-5; 7 nucleotides align to TRBD1. The material sequenced was CD8+ T cells sorted from PBMCs, taken 5 days after the yellow fever booster vaccination. The CDR3 nucleotides read TGCGCCAGCAGCTTCATAGGGGGCGAGACCCAGTACTTC. This gives the protein CASSFIGGETQYF.